These T cell receptor beta chains were read from a single sample in a study of human T cells and chemical hapten exposure. MiXCR was run by TCRdb on the RACE reads, yielding one entry per CDR3 protein. The data hold about 190,000 distinct CDR3 sequences, with more than 20% observed a single time. Here the sequenced sample was whole blood, taken in connection with sensitization to the hapten diphenylcyclopropenone (DPC). All receptors come from a middle-aged woman with alopecia areata. Some clones in this sample may be carry-over from other donors' samples. Each CDR3 is given with its conserved first and last residue. A D gene is named only where the DNA matches it firmly. Clone size is given for some rows only: seen once, a few or many times, or a class if the clone is expanded.

v_gene,j_gene,d_gene,abundance,CDR3aa,CDR3nt
TRBV6-5,TRBJ2-7,NA,many,CASSYWGSKPYEQYF,TGTGCCAGCAGTTACTGGGGGTCAAAGCCCTACGAGCAGTACTTC
TRBV20-1,TRBJ1-4,NA,NA,CSARVSTGLENEKLFF,TGCAGTGCTAGAGTTAGTACAGGGTTGGAGAATGAAAAACTGTTTTTT
TRBV7-8,TRBJ1-3,NA,few,CASSPVGRPTPDTIYF,TGTGCCAGCAGCCCGGTAGGGCGACCAACTCCGGACACCATATATTTT
TRBV29-1,TRBJ2-3,TRBD2,NA,CSVSTSGSVSDTQYF,TGCAGCGTCTCAACTAGCGGGAGTGTCTCAGATACGCAGTATTTT
TRBV20-1,TRBJ2-1,NA,few,CSAPKGGGDEQFF,TGCAGTGCCCCAAAGGGGGGGGGGGATGAGCAGTTCTTC
TRBV4-1,TRBJ1-5,NA,NA,CASSQDSQLVGNQPQHF,TGCGCCAGCAGCCAAGATTCCCAGCTGGTGGGCAATCAGCCCCAGCATTTT
TRBV28,TRBJ2-7,NA,many,CASSFRPGVGEQYF,TGTGCCAGCAGTTTCCGGCCGGGAGTAGGTGAGCAGTACTTC
TRBV12-3/TRBV12-4,TRBJ2-2,NA,NA,CAGTTNTGELFF,TGTGCCGGAACAACGAACACCGGGGAGCTGTTTTTT
TRBV29-1,TRBJ1-1,NA,NA,CSVEVWGANTEAFF,TGCAGCGTTGAAGTCTGGGGCGCGAACACTGAAGCTTTCTTT
TRBV7-9,TRBJ2-4,TRBD1,NA,CASSDDRGVKNIQYF,TGTGCCAGCAGCGACGACAGGGGAGTCAAAAACATTCAGTACTTC
TRBV7-9,TRBJ1-5,NA,NA,CASSAGGESPQHF,TGTGCCAGCAGCGCCGGGGGGGAGTCCCCCCAGCATTTT
TRBV13,TRBJ2-5,TRBD2,NA,CASSFNVGRAQYF,TGTGCCAGCAGCTTTAACGTGGGGAGGGCCCAGTACTTC
TRBV20-1,TRBJ2-3,NA,NA,CSARSEPYTDTQYF,TGCAGTGCTAGATCTGAACCGTACACAGATACGCAGTATTTT
TRBV7-9,TRBJ1-5,TRBD1,few,CASSLVPGGDQPQHF,TGTGCCAGCAGCTTAGTACCAGGGGGGGATCAGCCCCAGCATTTT
TRBV6-4,TRBJ2-3,TRBD1,few,CALGGFAPAMTGGYADTQYF,TGTGCCCTCGGGGGTTTCGCACCCGCAATGACAGGGGGCTACGCAGATACGCAGTATTTT
TRBV28,TRBJ1-5,TRBD1,NA,CASSLPGTGGNQPQHF,TGTGCCAGCTCACTCCCCGGGACAGGGGGGAATCAGCCCCAGCATTTT
TRBV7-3,TRBJ2-3,NA,few,CASSLRDFSDTQYF,TGTGCCAGCAGCTTACGGGATTTTTCAGATACGCAGTATTTT
TRBV29-1,TRBJ2-5,NA,few,CSVEKGRETQYF,TGCAGCGTTGAAAAGGGGCGGGAGACCCAGTACTTC
TRBV12-3/TRBV12-4,TRBJ1-6,NA,many,CASSSRSGDSPLHF,TGTGCCAGCAGTTCAAGGTCAGGGGATTCACCCCTCCACTTT
TRBV6-1,TRBJ2-7,NA,NA,CASRQYEQSITYEQYF,TGTGCCAGCAGGCAATACGAACAGTCCATTACCTACGAGCAGTACTTC
TRBV5-1,TRBJ2-2,NA,NA,CASSAGTANTGGLFF,TGCGCCAGCAGCGCTGGGACAGCGAACACCGGGGGGCTGTTTTTT
TRBV6-2/TRBV6-3,TRBJ2-5,TRBD1,NA,CASSYLGDRVETQYF,TGTGCCAGCAGTTACTTGGGGGACAGGGTTGAGACCCAGTACTTC
TRBV20-1,TRBJ2-5,TRBD2,few,CSARDGAGGGETQYF,TGCAGTGCTAGAGATGGGGCGGGAGGAGGAGAGACCCAGTACTTC
TRBV7-2,TRBJ2-1,NA,NA,CASSLKAAYNEQFF,TGTGCCAGCAGCTTAAAAGCGGCCTACAATGAGCAGTTCTTC
TRBV7-2,TRBJ2-3,TRBD2,few,CASSSGLAGGADTQYF,TGTGCCAGCAGCTCGGGACTAGCGGGTGGGGCAGATACGCAGTATTTT
TRBV7-9,TRBJ2-2,NA,NA,CASSGRANTGELFF,TGTGCCAGCAGCGGGCGGGCGAACACCGGGGAGCTGTTTTTT
TRBV27,TRBJ2-7,TRBD1,many,CASSLRQGDYEQYF,TGTGCCAGCAGTTTACGACAGGGTGACTACGAGCAGTACTTC
TRBV28,TRBJ1-2,NA,few,CASSLRYGYTF,TGTGCCAGCAGCCTTCGTTATGGCTACACCTTC
TRBV30,TRBJ1-5,TRBD1,few,CAWSVRLRGPQPQHF,TGTGCCTGGAGTGTACGGCTCAGGGGGCCTCAGCCCCAGCATTTT
TRBV7-2,TRBJ2-1,NA,few,CASSFNWADEQFF,TGTGCCAGCAGCTTTAATTGGGCAGATGAGCAGTTCTTC
TRBV2,TRBJ2-3,NA,few,CASSPGQGHIDTQYF,TGTGCCAGCTCCCCGGGGCAGGGACATATTGATACGCAGTATTTT